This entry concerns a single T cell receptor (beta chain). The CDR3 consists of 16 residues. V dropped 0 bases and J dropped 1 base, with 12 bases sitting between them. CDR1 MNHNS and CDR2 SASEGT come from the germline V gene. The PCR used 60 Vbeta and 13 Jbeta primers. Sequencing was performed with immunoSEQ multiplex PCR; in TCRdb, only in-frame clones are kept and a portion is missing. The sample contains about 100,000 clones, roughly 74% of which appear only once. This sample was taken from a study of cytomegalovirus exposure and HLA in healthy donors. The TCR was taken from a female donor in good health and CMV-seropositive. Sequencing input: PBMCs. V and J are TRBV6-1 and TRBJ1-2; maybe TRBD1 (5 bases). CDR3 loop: CASSEALRQSNYGYTF. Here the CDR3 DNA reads TGTGCCAGCAGTGAAGCGCTTCGACAGAGTAACTATGGCTACACCTTC.